The clone carrying this T cell receptor (beta chain) was seen a single time. Measured with immunoSEQ multiplex PCR; TCRdb has only the in-frame clones, and not every one. The sample includes approximately 49,000 clones, 68% of them seen just once. Per the germline V gene, CDR1 is ENHRY and CDR2 is SYGVKD. The CDR3 length is 13 residues. V lost 3 bases to trimming and J lost 4 bases, with 4 bases between them. The sample originates from a study of blood T cell repertoires in COVID-19. Study-level information: Collection of acute and convalescent COVID-19 samples took place in the United States, Italy and Spain. PBMCs, B-cell-depleted T cells, or T cells were the source of the cDNA or gDNA that made up the material.

Sequenced sample: peripheral blood. V usage is TRBV10-3 and J usage is TRBJ1-6; D is undetermined. This receptor was identified in a woman aged 65 to 85 with acute or convalescent COVID-19. The CDR3 is CAISDNYNSPLHF. CDR3 coding DNA: TGTGCCATCAGTGATAATTATAATTCACCCCTCCACTTT.